This entry concerns a single T cell receptor (beta chain). Its target is not known. 13 Jbeta primers and 60 Vbeta primers were used for the PCR. Sequenced by immunoSEQ multiplex PCR; TCRdb stores in-frame clones only, minus some. The data contain approximately 150,000 clones, 75% to 85% of them singletons. The donors (healthy individuals) were bone marrow donors. The sample belongs to a study of cytomegalovirus exposure and HLA in healthy donors. The overall study: Earlier, fewer than 140 million unique TCR beta sequences were recovered from roughly 180 million T cells by an analysis.

Notes on the study in general: Most observed TCR sequences were rare, whereas some public TCRs were detected in many donors.

V lost 7 bases and J lost 6, with 10 bases in between. The germline CDR1 and CDR2 sequences are SGHTA and FQGNSA. The CDR3 has 12 amino acids. The chain uses TRBV7-2 and TRBJ2-1; unclear D gene. The receptor comes from a woman aged 45-65 years in good health and CMV-seronegative. The material sequenced was PBMCs. CDR3 sequence: CASTQSGNEQFF. CDR3 in DNA: TGTGCCAGCACCCAATCGGGCAATGAGCAGTTCTTC.